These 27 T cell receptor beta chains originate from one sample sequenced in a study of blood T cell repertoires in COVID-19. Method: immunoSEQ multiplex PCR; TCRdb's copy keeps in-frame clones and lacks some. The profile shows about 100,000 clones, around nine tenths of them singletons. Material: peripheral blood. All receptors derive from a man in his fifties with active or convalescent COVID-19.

CDR3 loop: CASSTGQGARWEKLFF. DNA of the CDR3: TGCGCCAGCAGCACAGGACAGGGGGCGCGATGGGAAAAACTGTTTTTT. V and J are TRBV5-1 and TRBJ1-4; 11 bases map to TRBD1. This CDR3 comprises 16 residues. Germline V gene sequence: CDR1 SGHRS, CDR2 YFSETQ. V was pared by 4 bases and J by 8 bases, with 10 bases of the junction left unmatched.

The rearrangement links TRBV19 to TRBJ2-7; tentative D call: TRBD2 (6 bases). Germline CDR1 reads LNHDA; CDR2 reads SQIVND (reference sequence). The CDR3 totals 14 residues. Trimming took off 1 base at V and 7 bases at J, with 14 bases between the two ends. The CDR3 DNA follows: TGTGCCAGTAGTATAGGGACGGCAGGAGGGGAGCAGTACTTC. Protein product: CASSIGTAGGEQYF.

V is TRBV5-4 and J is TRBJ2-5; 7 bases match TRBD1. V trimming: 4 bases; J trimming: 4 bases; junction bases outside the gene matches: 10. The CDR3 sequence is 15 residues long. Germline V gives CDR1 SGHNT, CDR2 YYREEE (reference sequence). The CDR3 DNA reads TGTGCCAGCAGCCCGGACAGGTCTCTCGGAGAGACCCAGTACTTC. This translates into CASSPDRSLGETQYF.

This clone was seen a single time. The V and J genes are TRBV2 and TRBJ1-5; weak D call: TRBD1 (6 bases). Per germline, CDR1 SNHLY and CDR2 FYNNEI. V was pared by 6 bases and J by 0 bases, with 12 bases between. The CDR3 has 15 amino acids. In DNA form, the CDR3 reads TGTGCCAGCAGCACCGGGACAAATAGCAATCAGCCCCAGCATTTT. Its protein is CASSTGTNSNQPQHF.

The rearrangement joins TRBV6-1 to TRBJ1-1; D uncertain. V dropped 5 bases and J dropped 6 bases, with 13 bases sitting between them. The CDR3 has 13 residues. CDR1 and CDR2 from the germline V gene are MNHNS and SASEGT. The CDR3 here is CASSSFTGAEAFF. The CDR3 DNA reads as TGTGCCAGCAGTTCTTTTACGGGTGCTGAAGCTTTCTTT.

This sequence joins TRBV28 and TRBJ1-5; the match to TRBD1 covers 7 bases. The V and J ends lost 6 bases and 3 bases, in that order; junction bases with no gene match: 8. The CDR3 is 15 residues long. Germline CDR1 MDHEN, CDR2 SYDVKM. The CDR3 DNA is TGTGCCAGCAGCGCCCCGACAGGGAACAATCAGCCCCAGCATTTT. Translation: CASSAPTGNNQPQHF.

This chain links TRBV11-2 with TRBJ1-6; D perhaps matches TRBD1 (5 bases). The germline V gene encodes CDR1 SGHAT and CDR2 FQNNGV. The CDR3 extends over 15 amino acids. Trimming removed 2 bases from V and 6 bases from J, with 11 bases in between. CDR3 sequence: CASSLTPGVNSPLHF. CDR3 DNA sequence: TGTGCCAGCAGCTTAACACCGGGGGTTAATTCACCCCTCCACTTT.

CDR3 in amino acids: CASSVSGTGGYTGELFF. CDR3 in DNA: TGTGCCAGTAGTGTTTCCGGGACAGGGGGGTACACCGGGGAGCTGTTTTTT. The chain couples TRBV19 to TRBJ2-2; 11 bases are a match to TRBD1. CDR3 length equals 17 residues. Germline CDR1 is LNHDA and CDR2 is SQIVND (reference sequence). With V trimmed by 5 bases and J by 3 bases, 8 bases remained unmatched.

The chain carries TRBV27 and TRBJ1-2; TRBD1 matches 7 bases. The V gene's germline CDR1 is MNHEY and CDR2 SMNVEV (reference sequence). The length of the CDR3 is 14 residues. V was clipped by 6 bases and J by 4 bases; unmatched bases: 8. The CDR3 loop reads CASSRDSGSYGYTF. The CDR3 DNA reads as TGTGCCAGCAGCCGGGACAGTGGGTCCTATGGCTACACCTTC.

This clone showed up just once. The CDR3 coding sequence is TGTGCCAGCAGGCCGGGACAGGTGAACACTGAAGCTTTCTTT. Its protein is CASRPGQVNTEAFF. This sequence joins TRBV7-8 and TRBJ1-1, with 8 bases fitting TRBD1. The V and J ends lost 6 bases and 0 bases, in that order; junction bases with no gene match: 3. This CDR3 spans 14 amino acids. The germline gives CDR1 SGHVS, CDR2 FQNEAQ. Combining the CDR3 with reference TRBV7-8 and TRBJ1-1 gives the whole variable domain GAGVSQSPRYKVAKRGQDVALRCDPISGHVSLFWYQQALGQGPEFLTYFQNEAQLDKSGLPSDRFFAERPEGSVSTLKIQRTQQEDSAVYLCASRPGQVNTEAFFGQGTRLTVV.

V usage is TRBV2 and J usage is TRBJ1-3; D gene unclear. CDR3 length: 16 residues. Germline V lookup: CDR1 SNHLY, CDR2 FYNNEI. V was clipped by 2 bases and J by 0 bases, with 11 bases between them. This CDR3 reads CASSEWSGHSGNTIYF. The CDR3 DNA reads TGTGCCAGCAGTGAATGGTCAGGCCACTCTGGAAACACCATATATTTT. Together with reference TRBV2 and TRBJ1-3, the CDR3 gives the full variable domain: EPEVTQTPSHQVTQMGQEVILRCVPISNHLYFYWYRQILGQKVEFLVSFYNNEISEKSEIFDDQFSVERPDGSNFTLKIRSTKLEDSAMYFCASSEWSGHSGNTIYFGEGSWLTVV.

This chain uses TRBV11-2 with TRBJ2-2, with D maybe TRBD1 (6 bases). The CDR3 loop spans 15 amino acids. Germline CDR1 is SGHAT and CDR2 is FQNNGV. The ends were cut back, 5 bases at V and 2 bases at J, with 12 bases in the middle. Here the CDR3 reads CASSLGTSNTGELFF. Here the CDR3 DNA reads TGTGCCAGCAGCCTTGGGACATCAAACACCGGGGAGCTGTTTTTT. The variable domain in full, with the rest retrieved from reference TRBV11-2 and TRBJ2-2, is EAGVAQSPRYKIIEKRQSVAFWCNPISGHATLYWYQQILGQGPKLLIQFQNNGVVDDSQLPKDRFSAERLKGVDSTLKIQPAKLEDSAVYLCASSLGTSNTGELFFGEGSRLTVL.

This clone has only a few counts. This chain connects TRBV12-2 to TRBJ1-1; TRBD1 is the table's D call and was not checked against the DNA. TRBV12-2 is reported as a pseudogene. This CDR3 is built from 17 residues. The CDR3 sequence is CASRFFDRVDVDTEAFF. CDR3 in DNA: TGTGCAAGTCGCTTTTTCGACAGGGTAGATGTAGACACTGAAGCTTTCTTT.

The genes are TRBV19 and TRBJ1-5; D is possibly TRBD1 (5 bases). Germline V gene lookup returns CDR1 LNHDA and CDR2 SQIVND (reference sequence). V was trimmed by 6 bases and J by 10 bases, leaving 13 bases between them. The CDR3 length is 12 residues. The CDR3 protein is CASRGGDFPQHF. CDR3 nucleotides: TGTGCCAGTAGGGGGGGGGATTTTCCCCAGCATTTT.

CDR3 DNA sequence: TGTGCCAGCAGCTTAGAACGGGGGACGGCTATAGCTCCTACCAATGAGCAGTTCTTC. Translated: CASSLERGTAIAPTNEQFF. The chain is built from TRBV7-9 and TRBJ2-1; a possible D gene is TRBD2 (6 bases). The V end was cut by 1 base, the J end by 6 bases, with 25 bases between. The CDR3 runs 19 residues. Germline loops: CDR1 SEHNR, CDR2 FQNEAQ (reference sequence).

CDR3 sequence (DNA): TGTGCCAGCAGTCCCGGACAGGGGGCGAACACTGAAGCTTTCTTT. Translated: CASSPGQGANTEAFF. The rearrangement joins TRBV28 to TRBJ1-1; TRBD1 matches at 11 bases. The CDR3 runs 15 residues. V lost 5 bases to trimming and J lost 1 base; unmatched junction nucleotides: 3. The germline V gene encodes CDR1 MDHEN and CDR2 SYDVKM.

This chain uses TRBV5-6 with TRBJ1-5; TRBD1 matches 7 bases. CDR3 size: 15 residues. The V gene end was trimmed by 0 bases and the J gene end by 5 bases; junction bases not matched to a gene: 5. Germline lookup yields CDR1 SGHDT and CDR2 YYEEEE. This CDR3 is CASSLAQGIDQPQHF. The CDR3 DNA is TGTGCCAGCAGCTTGGCACAGGGGATTGATCAGCCCCAGCATTTT.

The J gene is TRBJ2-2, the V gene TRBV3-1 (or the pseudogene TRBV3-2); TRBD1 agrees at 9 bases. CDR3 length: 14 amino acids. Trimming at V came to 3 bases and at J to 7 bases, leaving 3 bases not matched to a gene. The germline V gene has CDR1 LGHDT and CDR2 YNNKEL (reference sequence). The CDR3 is CASSQGQGVGELFF. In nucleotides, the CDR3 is TGTGCCAGCAGCCAGGGACAGGGCGTCGGGGAGCTGTTTTTT.

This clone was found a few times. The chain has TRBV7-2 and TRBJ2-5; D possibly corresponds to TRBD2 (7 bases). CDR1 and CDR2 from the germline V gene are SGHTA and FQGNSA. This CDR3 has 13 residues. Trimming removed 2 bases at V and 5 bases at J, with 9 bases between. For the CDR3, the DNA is TGTGCCAGCAGCTTATGGGGGGGCGAGACCCAGTACTTC. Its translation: CASSLWGGETQYF.

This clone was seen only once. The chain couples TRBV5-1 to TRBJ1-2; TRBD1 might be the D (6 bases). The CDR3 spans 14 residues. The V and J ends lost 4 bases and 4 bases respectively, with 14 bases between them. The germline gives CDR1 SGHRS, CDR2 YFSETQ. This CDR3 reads CASSTSTGSYGYTF. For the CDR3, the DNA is TGCGCCAGCAGCACTTCGACAGGATCCTATGGCTACACCTTC.

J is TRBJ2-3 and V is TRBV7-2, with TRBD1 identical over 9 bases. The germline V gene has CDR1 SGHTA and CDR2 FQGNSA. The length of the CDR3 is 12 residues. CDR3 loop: CAQGASTDTQYF. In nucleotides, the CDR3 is TGTGCACAGGGGGCCAGCACAGATACGCAGTATTTT.

The CDR3 DNA reads as TGTGCCAGCAGCAGGACTAACTATGGCTACACCTTC. It yields the protein CASSRTNYGYTF. V gene TRBV12-3 or TRBV12-4 combines with J gene TRBJ1-2; the D is unclear. The CDR3 length is 12 residues. Trimming left V 6 bases short and J 0 bases short, with 5 bases between.

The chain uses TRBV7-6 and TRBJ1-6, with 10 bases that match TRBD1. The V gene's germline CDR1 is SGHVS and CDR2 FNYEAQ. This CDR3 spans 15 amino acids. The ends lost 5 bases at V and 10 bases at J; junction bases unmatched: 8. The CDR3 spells CASSDLRDRGSPLHF. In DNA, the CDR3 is TGTGCCAGCAGCGATCTCCGGGACAGGGGATCACCCCTCCACTTT.

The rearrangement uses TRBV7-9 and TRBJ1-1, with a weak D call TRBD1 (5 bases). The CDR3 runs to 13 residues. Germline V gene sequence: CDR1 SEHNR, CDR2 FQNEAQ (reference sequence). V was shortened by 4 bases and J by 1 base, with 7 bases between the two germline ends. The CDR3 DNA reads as TGTGCCAGCAGCTCTACAGGGAACACTGAAGCTTTCTTT. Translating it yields CASSSTGNTEAFF.

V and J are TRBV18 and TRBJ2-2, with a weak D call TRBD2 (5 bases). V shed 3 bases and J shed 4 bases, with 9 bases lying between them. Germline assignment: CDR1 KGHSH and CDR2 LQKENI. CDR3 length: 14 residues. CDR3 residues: CASSPGMTTGELFF. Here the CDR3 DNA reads TGTGCCAGCTCACCCGGGATGACCACCGGGGAGCTGTTTTTT. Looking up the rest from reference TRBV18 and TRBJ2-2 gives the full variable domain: NAGVMQNPRHLVRRRGQEARLRCSPMKGHSHVYWYRQLPEEGLKFMVYLQKENIIDESGMPKERFSAEFPKEGPSILRIQQVVRGDSAAYFCASSPGMTTGELFFGEGSRLTVL.

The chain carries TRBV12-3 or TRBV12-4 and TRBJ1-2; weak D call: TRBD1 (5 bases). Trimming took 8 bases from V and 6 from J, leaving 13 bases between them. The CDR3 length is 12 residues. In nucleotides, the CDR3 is TGTGCCAGCCAGTCAGGGATTAATGGCTACACCTTC. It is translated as CASQSGINGYTF.

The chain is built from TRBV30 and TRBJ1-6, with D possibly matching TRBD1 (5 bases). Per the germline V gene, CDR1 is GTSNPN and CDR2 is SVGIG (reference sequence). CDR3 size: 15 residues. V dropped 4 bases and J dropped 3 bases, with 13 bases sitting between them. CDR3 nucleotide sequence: TGTGCCTGGAAGGGTCAGGGCGTCTATAATTCACCCCTCCACTTT. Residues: CAWKGQGVYNSPLHF. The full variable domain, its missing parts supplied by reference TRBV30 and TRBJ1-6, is SQTIHQWPATLVQPVGSPLSLECTVEGTSNPNLYWYRQAAGRGLQLLFYSVGIGQISSEVPQNLSASRPQDRQFILSSKKLLLSDSGFYLCAWKGQGVYNSPLHFGNGTRLTVT.